Following are 17 T cell receptor beta chains from one sample sequenced in a study of T cells in Graves' hyperthyroidism and ophthalmopathy. Researchers amplified the TCR beta CDR3 regions from RNA transcripts. Using the HTBI primer set, a first-round RT-PCR was run on the TCR CDR3. Using its own MiXCR run on the multiplex PCR reads, TCRdb lists one record per CDR3 protein. The sample contains 500,000 or so distinct CDR3 sequences, more than 15% of which appear only once. Input material: blood. The receptors originated from a woman aged 25 to 39 with Graves' ophthalmopathy.

This clonotype was observed at least ten times. This chain links TRBV10-2 with TRBJ2-5; 9 bases match TRBD1. J gave up 3 bases and V 8 bases, and 1 base lay outside the gene matches. Germline assignment: CDR1 WSHSY and CDR2 SAAADI. This CDR3 spans 12 amino acids. The DNA for the CDR3 is TGCGCCAGCGGGACAGGGAAAGAGACCCAGTACTTC. Amino acids: CASGTGKETQYF.

This clonotype has more than one count but fewer than ten. The rearrangement links TRBV12-3 or TRBV12-4 to TRBJ2-2; TRBD2 might be the D (5 bases). There are 14 residues in the CDR3. With 6 bases removed from V and 4 bases from J, the gap between germline ends came to 12 bases. The CDR3 spells CASRSRRGTGELFF. CDR3 DNA: TGTGCCAGCAGATCCCGACGGGGCACCGGGGAGCTGTTTTTT.

This clonotype was detected ten times or more. J is TRBJ2-7 and V is TRBV30, with D possibly called TRBD1 or TRBD2 (5 bases each). Trimming took off 4 bases at V and 6 bases at J, with 10 bases between the two ends. This CDR3 has 11 residues. Germline V gene data show CDR1 as GTSNPN and CDR2 as SVGIG (reference sequence). CDR3 amino acids: CAWMGVSEQYF. Here the CDR3 DNA reads TGTGCCTGGATGGGGGTGAGCGAGCAGTACTTC.

Regarding this clonotype: A much larger clone differs by one base, so this may be a read error. The chain carries TRBV20-1 and TRBJ2-3, with TRBD2 matching 7 bases. V shed 8 bases and J 4 bases; nucleotides not matched to a gene: 9. From germline, CDR1 is DFQATT and CDR2 SNEGSKA (reference sequence). The CDR3 runs to 13 residues. CDR3 sequence reads: CSPWGGIADTQYF. For the CDR3, the DNA is TGCAGTCCCTGGGGGGGGATCGCAGATACGCAGTATTTT.

This clonotype was detected many times. This chain uses TRBV24-1 with TRBJ1-5; 8 bases are a match to TRBD1. The CDR3 is 15 amino acids. Losses at the gene ends were 4 bases for V and 2 bases for J; bases not matched to a gene: 3. Germline V gene data show CDR1 as KGHDR and CDR2 as SFDVKD. The CDR3 region is CATSDQTGGNQPQHF. The CDR3 bases are TGTGCCACCAGTGACCAGACAGGGGGCAATCAGCCCCAGCATTTT.

This clonotype was detected a few times. This sequence joins TRBV6-1 and TRBJ2-7, with 10 bases matching TRBD1. Looked up from germline, CDR1 is MNHNS and CDR2 is SASEGT. CDR3 length equals 14 residues. J gave up 1 base and V 10 bases, and 7 bases lay outside the gene matches. The CDR3 bases are TGTGCCACCGCTATGGGACAGGGGTCCTACGAGCAGTACTTC. Encoded protein: CATAMGQGSYEQYF.

This clonotype showed up just a few times. This chain links TRBV27 with TRBJ2-7, with a possible D match to TRBD2 (6 bases). There are 15 residues in the CDR3. Trimming removed 3 bases at V and 5 bases at J, with 17 bases between. Germline V lookup: CDR1 MNHEY, CDR2 SMNVEV (reference sequence). For the CDR3, the DNA is TGTGCCAGCAGTTTTCGGTTCGTGGGACTCGACGAGCAGTACTTC. This encodes CASSFRFVGLDEQYF.

This clonotype has only a few counts. This sequence joins TRBV4-1 and TRBJ1-1, with 7 bases fitting TRBD1. V dropped 0 bases and J dropped 7; count of bases not matched to a gene: 8. The CDR3 totals 15 residues. Germline values: CDR1 MGHRA, CDR2 YSYEKL. As DNA, the CDR3 is TGCGCCAGCAGCCAAGAGGTCCAGGGGGGGAATGAAGCTTTCTTT. Translated, it gives CASSQEVQGGNEAFF.

Note on this clonotype: A much bigger clone sits one base away, suggesting this may be a read error. This chain uses TRBV30 with TRBJ2-1; 8 nucleotides agree with TRBD1. The CDR3 is made up of 10 amino acids. In germline, CDR1 is GTSNPN, CDR2 SVGIG (reference sequence). The junction had 3 bases not matched to a gene; V was cut back by 5 bases and J by 12 bases. Written as DNA, the CDR3 is TGTGCCTGGGGTGACAGGGGGCAGTTCTTC. Translated, it gives CAWGDRGQFF.

In this sample, this clonotype turned up many times. V and J are TRBV5-1 and TRBJ2-3; possible D gene TRBD2, 6 bases. There are 14 residues in the CDR3. V lost 4 bases and J 2 bases, leaving 11 bases between the germline ends. CDR1 and CDR2 (germline): SGHRS, YFSETQ. The CDR3 is CASSRETLTDTQYF. The CDR3 DNA is TGCGCCAGCAGCCGGGAGACGCTCACAGATACGCAGTATTTT.

This clonotype was detected a few times. The V gene is TRBV9, the J gene TRBJ2-5; D may be TRBD1 (6 bases). Trimming took off 4 bases at V and 0 bases at J, with 16 bases between the two ends. CDR1 SGDLS and CDR2 YYNGEE come from the germline V gene. This CDR3 has 16 residues. The CDR3 DNA reads TGTGCCAGCAGCCCCCCCGGACAGAAGTACCAAGAGACCCAGTACTTC. It specifies CASSPPGQKYQETQYF.

This clonotype has a count of ten or more. This chain links TRBV2 with TRBJ2-7; D tentatively fits TRBD1 or TRBD2 (5 bases each). V shed 3 bases and J shed 2 bases, with 14 bases lying between them. The CDR3 contains 15 residues. CDR1 and CDR2 (germline): SNHLY, FYNNEI. The CDR3 DNA reads TGTGCCAGCAGTGATTCGGGACGGCGTACCTACGAGCAGTACTTC. This codes for CASSDSGRRTYEQYF.

This clonotype turned up a few times. This chain connects TRBV24-1 to TRBJ1-5, with D possibly matching TRBD1 (5 bases). Germline V CDR1 and CDR2: KGHDR, SFDVKD. V lost 7 bases to trimming and J lost 3 bases, with 9 bases between them. This CDR3 spans 13 amino acids. The CDR3 DNA follows: TGTGCCACCAGCGGACACGACAATCAGCCCCAGCATTTT. It encodes CATSGHDNQPQHF.

The V and J genes are TRBV28 and TRBJ1-1; D ambiguous. From germline, CDR1 is MDHEN and CDR2 SYDVKM. V lost 8 bases, J lost 0 bases, and 10 bases lay in between. The length of the CDR3 is 13 residues. CDR3 sequence: CASYREMNTEAFF. The CDR3 coding sequence is TGTGCCAGCTACCGAGAAATGAACACTGAAGCTTTCTTT.

Here the CDR3 reads CASSVAVAGANEQFF. The CDR3 nucleotides are TGTGCCAGCAGCGTAGCGGTAGCGGGGGCCAATGAGCAGTTCTTC. The chain is built from TRBV9 and TRBJ2-1, with 9 bases that match TRBD2. This CDR3 is 15 amino acids long. CDR1 and CDR2 (germline): SGDLS, YYNGEE. Trimming removed 0 bases from V and 6 bases from J; junction bases left unmatched: 4.

This chain joins TRBV2 and TRBJ1-2, with D unclear. Germline values: CDR1 SNHLY, CDR2 FYNNEI. V was trimmed by 0 bases and J by 8 bases, leaving 13 bases between them. The CDR3 has 14 amino acids. CDR3 nucleotides: TGTGCCAGCAGTGAAGCCCGGCAGAGGGAAGGCTACACCTTC. Encoded protein: CASSEARQREGYTF.

J is TRBJ2-5 and V is TRBV19; possible D gene TRBD1, 6 bases. Trimming shortened V by 5 bases and J by 2 bases, and 12 bases separated the two germline ends. Looked up from germline, CDR1 is LNHDA and CDR2 is SQIVND (reference sequence). The CDR3 is 14 amino acids. CDR3 sequence: CASSPDRFQETQYF. In DNA, the CDR3 is TGTGCCAGTAGTCCAGACAGGTTTCAAGAGACCCAGTACTTC.